This T cell receptor (beta chain) came from a study of blood T cell repertoires in COVID-19. At the level of the study: Some COVID-19 samples were acute and others convalescent; all came from the United States, Italy and Spain. PBMCs, B-cell-depleted T cells, or T cells were the source of the cDNA or gDNA that made up the material.

In the study's own analysis: Researchers report that nucleated cell counts were estimated from reference gene primer amplification. Here immunoSEQ multiplex PCR was the method, and the copy in TCRdb shows in-frame clones only, minus some. The DNA was the basis for D and trimming; V, J and clone size are from that table. Counted here are tens of thousands of clones, 85% occurring once; the ten biggest clones make up 8% to 10%. Seattle's enrolled individuals joined amid active infection and were then monitored longitudinally. The CDR3 length is 13 residues. Germline V gives CDR1 LNHDA, CDR2 SQIVND (reference sequence). V was clipped by 3 bases and J by 9 bases, with 12 bases between them.

The specimen was peripheral blood. The TCR was taken from a man in his fifties or sixties with COVID-19, enrolled during active disease. The chain recombines TRBV19 with TRBJ2-1; D perhaps matches TRBD2 (6 bases). The CDR3 region is CASSIQTSGEQFF. CDR3 nucleotides: TGTGCCAGTAGTATCCAGACTAGTGGTGAGCAGTTCTTC.